Shown below are 21 T cell receptor beta chains from a single sample sequenced in a study of breast tumors, draining lymph nodes, adjacent tissues. Breast cancer patients provided tissue from their axillary draining lymph nodes. Via MiXCR, TCRdb re-called the multiplex PCR reads, giving one row per CDR3 protein. The top ten hold over 7.5% of the sample, which has about 89,000 distinct CDR3 sequences, around 30% seen once. The sequencing input was axillary lymph node tissue. The source is a female donor with breast cancer. Some clones in this sample may be carry-over from other donors' samples.

This clonotype was recorded a few times. An end of the junction does not agree with germline; a read error may underlie this. This chain connects TRBV12-3 or TRBV12-4 to TRBJ2-2; a weak D match, TRBD2 (6 bases). This CDR3 spans 14 amino acids. CDR3 in DNA: TGTGCCAGCAGATTTACCCTAGCCACCGGGGGGCTGTTTTTT. This codes for CASRFTLATGGLFF.

This clonotype has ten or more counts. The chain combines TRBV11-2 with TRBJ2-5, with D maybe TRBD2 (5 bases). V was shortened by 0 bases and J by 4 bases, with 9 bases between the two germline ends. Germline values: CDR1 SGHAT, CDR2 FQNNGV. The CDR3 is 14 residues long. CDR3 DNA sequence: TGTGCCAGCAGCTTAGATCGGGGAAGAGAGACCCAGTACTTC. Encoded protein: CASSLDRGRETQYF.

This clonotype was counted many times. This sequence may be a read error, since a much larger clone differs from it by one base. The chain links TRBV20-1 to TRBJ2-7; TRBD2 matches at 11 bases. CDR1 DFQATT and CDR2 SNEGSKA come from the germline V gene (reference sequence). Trimming took 6 bases from V and 6 from J; bases not matched to a gene: 10. The CDR3 is 14 residues long. The CDR3, as DNA: TGCAGTGCAACTCCTAGCGGGAGGAGATCCGAGCAGTACTTC. It yields the protein CSATPSGRRSEQYF.

Of note for this clonotype: The CDR3 does not end in the conserved phenylalanine or tryptophan, so this is likely a read error. The V gene is TRBV13, the J gene TRBJ1-1, with D possibly TRBD1 on 6 matching bases. The V end lost 3 bases, the J end lost 11 bases, and 19 bases lay between the germline ends. Germline V CDR1 and CDR2: PRHDT, FYEKMQ (reference sequence). CDR3 length: 14 residues. CDR3 nucleotides: TGTGCCAGCAGCTTGGGTGGGGGCGCCAATAACGCTTTCTTG. Translation: CASSLGGGANNAFL.

This clonotype came up many times. The J gene is TRBJ2-5, the V gene TRBV7-9, with 8 bases aligning to TRBD2. Trimming took 6 bases from V and 12 from J; bases not matched to a gene: 12. This CDR3 comprises 13 residues. Per germline, CDR1 SEHNR and CDR2 FQNEAQ (reference sequence). Written as DNA, the CDR3 is TGTGCCAGCAGTGATATAGCGGGGTCCGGAGAGTACTTC. Translated: CASSDIAGSGEYF. Complete variable domain (other parts from reference TRBV7-9 and TRBJ2-5): DTGVSQNPRHKITKRGQNVTFRCDPISEHNRLYWYRQTLGQGPEFLTYFQNEAQLEKSRLLSDRFSAERPKGSFSTLEIQRTEQGDSAMYLCASSDIAGSGEYFGPGTRLLVL.

Many counts were recorded for this clonotype. The V call is TRBV20-1, the J call TRBJ2-1; 7 bases agree with TRBD2. The CDR3 length is 13 residues. The V segment lost 3 bases and the J segment 6 bases; nucleotides outside the gene matches: 5. In germline, CDR1 is DFQATT, CDR2 SNEGSKA (reference sequence). CDR3 sequence reads: CSARRGKLNEQFF. CDR3 DNA sequence: TGCAGTGCTAGGCGGGGGAAACTCAATGAGCAGTTCTTC.

This clonotype was observed at least ten times. V and J are TRBV18 and TRBJ1-2, with TRBD1 identical over 11 bases. This CDR3 region has 16 residues. Germline CDR1 reads KGHSH; CDR2 reads LQKENI. The trim removed 1 base at V and 6 bases at J, leaving 7 bases unmatched. For the CDR3, the DNA is TGTGCCAGCTCACCACGCCCGGGACAGGGGGTCGATGGCTACACCTTC. Translating it yields CASSPRPGQGVDGYTF. Together with reference TRBV18 and TRBJ1-2, the CDR3 gives the full variable domain: NAGVMQNPRHLVRRRGQEARLRCSPMKGHSHVYWYRQLPEEGLKFMVYLQKENIIDESGMPKERFSAEFPKEGPSILRIQQVVRGDSAAYFCASSPRPGQGVDGYTFGSGTRLTVV.

This clonotype was detected ten times or more. The rearrangement uses TRBV20-1 and TRBJ2-5; D perhaps matches TRBD1 (6 bases). Germline V gives CDR1 DFQATT, CDR2 SNEGSKA (reference sequence). Trimming cost V 3 bases and J 1 base, with 9 bases left between them. The CDR3 totals 13 residues. The chain's CDR3 is CSARTRGQETQYF. The CDR3 nucleotides read TGCAGTGCTAGGACCAGGGGCCAAGAGACCCAGTACTTC.

This clonotype was recorded many times. The chain joins TRBV5-8 to TRBJ2-5; 14 bases fit TRBD2. The V and J ends lost 4 bases and 1 base, in that order; junction bases with no gene match: 9. The germline CDR1 and CDR2 sequences are SGHTS and YDEGEE. The length of the CDR3 is 18 residues. CDR3 DNA sequence: TGTGCCAGCAGCCGGGGGGGGACTAGCGGGAGAGCCCAAGAGACCCAGTACTTC. Amino acids: CASSRGGTSGRAQETQYF. Using reference TRBV5-8 and TRBJ2-5 for the parts outside the CDR3, the full variable domain is EAGVTQSPTHLIKTRGQQATLRCSPISGHTSVYWYQQALGLGLQFLLWYDEGEERNRGNFPPRFSGRQFPNYSSELNVNALELEDSALYLCASSRGGTSGRAQETQYFGPGTRLLVL.

This clonotype has a count of ten or more. The CDR3 DNA reads as TGTGCCAGCAGCTTAGGAGAGGGCGAAGCTTTCTTT. Translated, it gives CASSLGEGEAFF. V and J are TRBV7-2 and TRBJ1-1; D is ambiguous. Germline CDR1 reads SGHTA; CDR2 reads FQGNSA. This CDR3 has 12 residues. With 1 base removed from V and 8 bases from J, the gap between germline ends came to 8 bases.

This clonotype was seen a few times. The chain links TRBV20-1 to TRBJ2-1, with D perhaps TRBD2 (6 bases). Germline V CDR1 and CDR2: DFQATT, SNEGSKA (reference sequence). This CDR3 is 14 amino acids long. V lost 5 bases and J lost 4, with 15 bases in between. DNA for the CDR3: TGCAGTGCTGGGCGGGGCAGGGTGTACAATGAGCAGTTCTTC. Translating gives CSAGRGRVYNEQFF.

Ten or more counts support this clonotype. The chain employs TRBV4-3 and TRBJ2-7; maybe TRBD1 (6 bases). V was clipped by 4 bases and J by 8 bases, with 18 bases between them. The CDR3 covers 14 residues. Germline V CDR1 and CDR2: LGHNA, YSLEER. This CDR3 is CASSPDRIGLKQYF. CDR3 nucleotides: TGCGCCAGCAGCCCAGACAGGATCGGTCTCAAGCAGTACTTC.

The V call is TRBV29-1, the J call TRBJ2-3; D is uncertain. With the DNA end fitting TRBJ1-5 better, the J assignment may be wrong. This CDR3 has 14 residues. Germline CDR1 SQVTM, CDR2 ANQGSEA. CDR3 region: CSVITQRSTDTQHF. The CDR3 nucleotides read TGCAGCGTAATTACTCAGCGAAGCACAGATACGCAGCATTTT.

This clonotype was seen at least ten times. The CDR3 is CASTLKGGYNEQFF. CDR3 nucleotides: TGTGCCAGCACCCTTAAGGGGGGCTACAATGAGCAGTTCTTC. The chain couples TRBV5-4 to TRBJ2-1; either TRBD1 or TRBD2 may supply D (6 bases each). V was clipped by 6 bases and J by 3 bases, with 13 bases between them. Germline CDR1 reads SGHNT; CDR2 reads YYREEE (reference sequence). This CDR3 has 14 residues.

This clonotype was detected many times. This chain links TRBV19 with TRBJ2-2; D is ambiguous. The V end was cut by 6 bases, the J end by 2 bases, with 10 bases between. The CDR3 consists of 14 residues. In germline, CDR1 is LNHDA, CDR2 SQIVND (reference sequence). CDR3 coding DNA: TGTGCCAGTAGGGGAACAGATAACACCGGGGAGCTGTTTTTT. Amino acid sequence: CASRGTDNTGELFF.

V gene TRBV27 combines with J gene TRBJ1-1; the D is unclear. The germline V and J ends were trimmed by 6 bases and 8 bases, with 10 bases remaining between them. The length of the CDR3 is 11 residues. Germline lookup yields CDR1 MNHEY and CDR2 SMNVEV (reference sequence). The DNA of the CDR3 is TGTGCCAGCAGCCTCGCCGGGGAAGCTTTCTTT. It yields the protein CASSLAGEAFF.

This clonotype was seen many times. V is TRBV11-2 and J is TRBJ1-2, with a weak D call TRBD1 (6 bases). Germline V gene sequence: CDR1 SGHAT, CDR2 FQNNGV. Trimming stripped 2 bases from V and 1 base from J, with 20 bases between. CDR3 length: 18 amino acids. CDR3 loop: CASSLPRGGEQGNYGYTF. CDR3 DNA: TGTGCCAGCAGCTTACCAAGGGGTGGCGAACAGGGTAACTATGGCTACACCTTC.

Many counts were recorded for this clonotype. The V and J genes are TRBV5-8 and TRBJ2-3; 10 bases line up with TRBD2. The junction had 7 bases not matched to a gene; V was cut back by 4 bases and J by 2 bases. Germline V gene data show CDR1 as SGHTS and CDR2 as YDEGEE. The CDR3 runs 16 residues. CDR3 sequence: CASSTKGLAHTDTQYF. The DNA for the CDR3 is TGTGCCAGCAGCACTAAGGGACTAGCGCACACAGATACGCAGTATTTT.

The sample holds many counts of this clonotype. The chain carries TRBV11-2 and TRBJ2-2; no reliable D call. Trimming left V 8 bases short and J 4 bases short, with 17 bases between. CDR1 and CDR2 (germline): SGHAT, FQNNGV. The CDR3 has 15 residues. The CDR3, as DNA: TGTGCCAGCGGCGTCCTGGAATACCCCACCGGGGAGCTGTTTTTT. As protein: CASGVLEYPTGELFF.

There are many counts of this clonotype. V and J are TRBV6-2 or TRBV6-3 and TRBJ1-3; TRBD1 might be the D (6 bases). Germline CDR1 and CDR2: MNHEY and SVGEGT. V was pared by 5 bases and J by 0 bases, with 23 bases between. The CDR3 loop spans 19 amino acids. Written as DNA, the CDR3 is TGTGCCAGCAGTCTACTTGACAGGCCGGACCCTCTCTCTGGAAACACCATATATTTT. It translates to CASSLLDRPDPLSGNTIYF.

This clonotype was observed a handful of times. This may be a read error: a much more frequent sequence differs by one nucleotide. The chain recombines TRBV6-5 with TRBJ1-3; D is uncertain. V lost 5 bases and J 0 bases, leaving 17 bases between the germline ends. The V gene's germline CDR1 is MNHEY and CDR2 SVGAGI. The CDR3 covers 17 residues. The CDR3 is CASSHYPDAPSGNTIYF. CDR3 DNA sequence: TGTGCCAGCAGTCATTATCCTGACGCCCCCTCTGGAAACACCATATATTTT.